This section outlines one T cell receptor (beta chain) sequence together with its context. The antigen remains undetermined. This sample is drawn from a study of identical twins. Study-wide results and limits: Analyses of zero insertions could be partly confounded by invariant MAIT and iNKT cells.

Each CDR3 protein gets one entry after TCRdb re-called the 5' RACE reads with MiXCR. This sample has around 550,000 distinct CDR3 sequences, with around 15% found just once. Healthy Caucasians made up all donors. CDR1 and CDR2 (germline): SGHVS, FNYEAQ. The V gene end was trimmed by 3 bases and the J gene end by 4 bases; junction bases not matched to a gene: 7. The CDR3 spans 16 residues. This sample also belongs to another study, concerning yellow fever vaccine responses in identical twins.

The material sequenced was CD4+ T cells sorted from blood. The sequence was obtained from a woman younger than 30 in good health. The J gene is TRBJ2-5, the V gene TRBV7-6, with 11 bases identical to TRBD2. CDR3 coding DNA: TGTGCCAGCAGCTTCACTAGCGGGAGAGGTTCAGAGACCCAGTACTTC. This sequence encodes CASSFTSGRGSETQYF. Based on the CDR3 plus reference TRBV7-6 and TRBJ2-5, the full variable domain is GAGVSQSPRYKVTKRGQDVALRCDPISGHVSLYWYRQALGQGPEFLTYFNYEAQQDKSGLPNDRFSAERPEGSISTLTIQRTEQRDSAMYRCASSFTSGRGSETQYFGPGTRLLVL.